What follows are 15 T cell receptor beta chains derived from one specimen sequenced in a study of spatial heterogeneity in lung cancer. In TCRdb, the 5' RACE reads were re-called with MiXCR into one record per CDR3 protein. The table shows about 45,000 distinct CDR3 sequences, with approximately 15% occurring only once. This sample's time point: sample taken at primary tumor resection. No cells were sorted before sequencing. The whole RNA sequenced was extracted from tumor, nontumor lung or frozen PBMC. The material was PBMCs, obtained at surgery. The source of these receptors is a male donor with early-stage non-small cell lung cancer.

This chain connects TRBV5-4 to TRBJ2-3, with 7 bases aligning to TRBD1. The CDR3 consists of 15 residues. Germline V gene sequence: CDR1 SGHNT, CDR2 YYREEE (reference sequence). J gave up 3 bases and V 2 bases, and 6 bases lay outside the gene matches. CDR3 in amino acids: CASSFRDRGTDTQYF. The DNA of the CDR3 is TGTGCCAGCAGCTTCCGGGACAGAGGAACAGATACGCAGTATTTT.

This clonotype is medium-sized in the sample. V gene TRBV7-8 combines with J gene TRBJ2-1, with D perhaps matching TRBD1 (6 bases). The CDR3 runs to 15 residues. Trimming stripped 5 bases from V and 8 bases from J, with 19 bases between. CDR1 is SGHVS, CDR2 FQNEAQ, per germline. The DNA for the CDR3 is TGTGCCAGCAGCCCCCCGACAGGACTGTCCCATGAGCAGTTCTTC. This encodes CASSPPTGLSHEQFF.

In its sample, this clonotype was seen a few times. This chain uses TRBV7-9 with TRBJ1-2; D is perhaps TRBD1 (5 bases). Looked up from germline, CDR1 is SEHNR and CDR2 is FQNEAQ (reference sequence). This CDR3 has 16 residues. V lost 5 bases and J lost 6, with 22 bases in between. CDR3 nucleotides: TGTGCCAGCAGCATCAGGCTCACCCGGTCGACAGATGGCTACACCTTC. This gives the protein CASSIRLTRSTDGYTF.

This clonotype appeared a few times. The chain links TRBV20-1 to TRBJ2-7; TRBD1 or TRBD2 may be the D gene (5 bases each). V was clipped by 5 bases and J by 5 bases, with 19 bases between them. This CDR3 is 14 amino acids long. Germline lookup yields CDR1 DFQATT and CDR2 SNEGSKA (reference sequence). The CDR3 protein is CSALYLLVGDEQYF. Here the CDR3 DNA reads TGCAGTGCTCTCTACTTATTAGTGGGGGACGAGCAGTACTTC.

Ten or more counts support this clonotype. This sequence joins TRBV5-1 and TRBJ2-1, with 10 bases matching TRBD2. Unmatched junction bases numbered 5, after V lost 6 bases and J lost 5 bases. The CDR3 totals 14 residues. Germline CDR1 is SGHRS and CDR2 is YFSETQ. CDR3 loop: CASIPGTSDNEQFF. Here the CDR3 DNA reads TGCGCCAGCATACCCGGGACTAGCGACAATGAGCAGTTCTTC.

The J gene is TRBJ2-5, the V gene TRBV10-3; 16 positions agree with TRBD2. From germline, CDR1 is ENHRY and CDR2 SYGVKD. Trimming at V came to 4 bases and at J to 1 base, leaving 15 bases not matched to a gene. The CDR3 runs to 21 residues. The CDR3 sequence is CAISVCRKGTSGRVFQETQYF. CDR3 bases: TGTGCCATCAGTGTGTGCAGGAAAGGGACTAGCGGGAGGGTCTTCCAAGAGACCCAGTACTTC.

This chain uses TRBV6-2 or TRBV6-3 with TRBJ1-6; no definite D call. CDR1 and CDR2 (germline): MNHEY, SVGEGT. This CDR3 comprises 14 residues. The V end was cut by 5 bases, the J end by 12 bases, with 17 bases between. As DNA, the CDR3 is TGTGCCAGCAGTCCCGTAGCCGATCGAGGACCCCTCCACTTT. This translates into CASSPVADRGPLHF.

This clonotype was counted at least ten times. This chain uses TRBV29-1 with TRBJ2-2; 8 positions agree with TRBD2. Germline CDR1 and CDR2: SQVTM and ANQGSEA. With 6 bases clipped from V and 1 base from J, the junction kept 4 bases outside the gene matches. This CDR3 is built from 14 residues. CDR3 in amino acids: CSVRGGGNTGELFF. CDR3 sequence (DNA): TGCAGCGTCCGGGGGGGAGGGAACACCGGGGAGCTGTTTTTT.

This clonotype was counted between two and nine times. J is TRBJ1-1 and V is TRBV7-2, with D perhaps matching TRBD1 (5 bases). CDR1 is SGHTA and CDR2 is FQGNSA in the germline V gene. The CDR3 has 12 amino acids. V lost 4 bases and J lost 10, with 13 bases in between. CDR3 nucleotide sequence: TGTGCCAGCAGCTCGCCAGGGTTGTCAGCTTTCTTT. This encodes CASSSPGLSAFF.

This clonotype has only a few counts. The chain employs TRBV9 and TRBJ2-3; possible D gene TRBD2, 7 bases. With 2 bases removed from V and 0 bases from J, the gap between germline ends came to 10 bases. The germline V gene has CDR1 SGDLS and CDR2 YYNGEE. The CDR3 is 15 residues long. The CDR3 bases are TGTGCCAGCAGCGTCGGGGGGCGGAGCACAGATACGCAGTATTTT. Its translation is CASSVGGRSTDTQYF.

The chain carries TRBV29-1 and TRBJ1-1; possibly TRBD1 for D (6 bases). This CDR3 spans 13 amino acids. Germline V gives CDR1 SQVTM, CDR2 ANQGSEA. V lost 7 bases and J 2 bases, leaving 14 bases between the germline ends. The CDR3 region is CSGSRGGNTEAFF. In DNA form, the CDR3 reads TGCAGCGGCTCAAGGGGGGGAAACACTGAAGCTTTCTTT. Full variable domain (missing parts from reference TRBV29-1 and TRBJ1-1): SAVISQKPSRDICQRGTSLTIQCQVDSQVTMMFWYRQQPGQSLTLIATANQGSEATYESGFVIDKFPISRPNLTFSTLTVSNMSPEDSSIYLCSGSRGGNTEAFFGQGTRLTVV.

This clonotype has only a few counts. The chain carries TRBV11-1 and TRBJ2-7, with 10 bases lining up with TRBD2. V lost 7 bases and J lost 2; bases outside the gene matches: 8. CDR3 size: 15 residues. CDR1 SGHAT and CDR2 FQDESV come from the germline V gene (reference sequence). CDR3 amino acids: CASKTGLAETYEQYF. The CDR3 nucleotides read TGTGCCAGCAAAACTGGACTAGCGGAGACCTACGAGCAGTACTTC.

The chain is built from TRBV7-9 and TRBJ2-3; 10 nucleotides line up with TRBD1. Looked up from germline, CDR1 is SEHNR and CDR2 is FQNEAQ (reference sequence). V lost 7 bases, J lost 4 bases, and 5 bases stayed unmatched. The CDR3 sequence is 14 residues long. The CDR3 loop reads CASISGTGADTQYF. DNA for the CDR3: TGTGCCAGCATCTCCGGGACAGGGGCAGATACGCAGTATTTT.

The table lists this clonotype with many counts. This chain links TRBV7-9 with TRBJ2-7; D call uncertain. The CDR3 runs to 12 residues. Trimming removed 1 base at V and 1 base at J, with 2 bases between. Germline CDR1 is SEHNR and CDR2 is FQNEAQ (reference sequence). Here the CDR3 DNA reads TGTGCCAGCAGCTTAGGTTCCTACGAGCAGTACTTC. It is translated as CASSLGSYEQYF. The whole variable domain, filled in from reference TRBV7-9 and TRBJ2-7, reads DTGVSQNPRHKITKRGQNVTFRCDPISEHNRLYWYRQTLGQGPEFLTYFQNEAQLEKSRLLSDRFSAERPKGSFSTLEIQRTEQGDSAMYLCASSLGSYEQYFGPGTRLTVT.

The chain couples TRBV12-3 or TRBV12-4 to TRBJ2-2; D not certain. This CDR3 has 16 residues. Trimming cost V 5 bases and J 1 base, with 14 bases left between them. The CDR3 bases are TGTGCCAGCAGTAGAGGAGCAGCGAGGAACACCGGGGAGCTGTTTTTT. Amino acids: CASSRGAARNTGELFF.